This paragraph covers one TCR beta chain sequence. The antigen is unknown. Here immunoSEQ multiplex PCR was the method, and the copy in TCRdb shows in-frame clones only, minus some. Here the sample spans about 49,000 clones, approximately 80% being singletons. This sample stems from a study of radiation and T cells in renal cell carcinoma. General observations from the study: In blood, top tumor clones expanded by 2 weeks, shrinking by 4. No pretreatment tumor biopsies were available for baseline clonotypes.

The CDR3 is 15 residues long. From germline, CDR1 is SGHNT and CDR2 YYREEE (reference sequence). V was cut by 3 bases and J by 0 bases, with 9 bases left in between. As for time point: baseline pretreatment blood. Stated treatment: 15 Gy SBRT to primary tumor, nephrectomy 4 weeks later. The tumor was a clear cell renal cell carcinoma. The sample consisted of blood, taken from a patient whose treatment included radiotherapy and nephrectomy. The TCR was taken from a woman in her 70s with renal cell carcinoma. This chain joins TRBV5-4 and TRBJ1-4, with D unresolved. The CDR3 DNA reads as TGTGCCAGCAGCTCCAGGTTTGCAACTAATGAAAAACTGTTTTTT. Residues: CASSSRFATNEKLFF. Using reference TRBV5-4 and TRBJ1-4 for the parts outside the CDR3, the full variable domain is ETGVTQSPTHLIKTRGQQVTLRCSSQSGHNTVSWYQQALGQGPQFIFQYYREEENGRGNFPPRFSGLQFPNYSSELNVNALELDDSALYLCASSSRFATNEKLFFGSGTQLSVL.